Reported below is one TCR beta chain. As originally analysed: Nucleated cell number was recorded as an estimate derived from reference gene primer amplification. Profiling relied on immunoSEQ multiplex PCR, and the TCRdb table lists in-frame clones only, not all of them. That table furnishes V, J and clone size, whereas the DNA furnished D and trimming. The sample consists of more than 25,000 clones, roughly 80% of them appearing once. The entry originates in a study of blood T cell repertoires in COVID-19. The wider study: The United States, Italy and Spain supplied acute and convalescent COVID-19 samples. In each case, the material was cDNA or gDNA derived from T cells, B-cell-depleted T cells, or PBMCs.

The germline V gene has CDR1 SGDLS and CDR2 YYNGEE. V was cut by 4 bases and J by 1 base, with 19 bases left in between. CDR3 length equals 17 residues. This TCR was sampled from a man aged 65 to 85 with active COVID-19. The chain joins TRBV9 to TRBJ2-3; D is perhaps TRBD2 (6 bases). The specimen was peripheral blood. CDR3 DNA sequence: TGTGCCAGCAGCACCCCCGCCCGGGAGAGGGGCACAGATACGCAGTATTTT. Encoded protein: CASSTPARERGTDTQYF.